Included here is one TCR beta chain sequence, with context. The specificity of this receptor is unknown. No qualities accompany the bases; no much larger clone lies one base away. The immunoSEQ hsTCRB v3.0 assay was used at survey level resolution to sequence the TRB variable region. TRB sequencing targeted a depth of about 35,000-50,000 T-cell genomes per sample. TRB libraries were pooled and sequenced on an Illumina MiSeq using a v3 150-cycle kit. The source study handled its data this way. Repertoire analysis was performed in R inside a reproducible Nextflow workflow that covered QC, data transformation and analysis. LymphoSeq2, an R package for AIRR-Seq data exploration, was used to implement custom analyses. A handful of samples that produced fewer than 5000 total TRB sequences were removed, so approximately 190 HIV repertoires were analyzed. Among the approximately 200 retained HIV repertoires, fewer than 65 were collected before ART initiation and approximately 130 after ART initiation. Each repertoire was downsampled to 5000 TRB nucleotide sequences, and summary statistics were averaged across 100 downsampling iterations. The analysis kept only TRB sequences whose CDR3 regions were at least seven amino acids long. A Shannon entropy-derived clonality score and the Gini coefficient were used to measure diversity. In the repertoire networks, any two of the top 5000 CDR3 amino acid sequences were linked whenever the two sequences differed by an edit distance of one. For TRB CDR3 amino acid sequences, GLIPH2 was used to predict antigen specificity groups and MHC restriction. To flag known associations with CMV, EBV, HIV or tissue antigens, CDR3 amino acid sequences were compared against VDJdb and McPAS-TCR. Pre-ART, post-ART and control groups were compared with Wilcoxon signed-rank tests and Holm-Bonferroni correction. As stored in TCRdb, this immuneACCESS dataset retains in-frame rearrangements with V and J assigned. A fraction of the clones does not appear; measured against another copy, unresolved V genes explain less than half of the discrepancy, and the remainder lacks a known reason. V and J calls plus clone size are reproduced from that table; the DNA served to infer D and trimming. In this sample the table shows fewer than 35,000 clones, 65% to 80% of which occur a single time. The top ten clones comprise about 7.1% of the sample.

This entry belongs to a study of long-term antiretroviral therapy in people with HIV (dated by TCRdb to 2021 to 2024). Study-wide context: The earliest samples were collected approximately a decade before the 2015 WHO recommendation for immediate ART, a period when ART was typically delayed until CD4 counts fell. The cohort contributed about 200 cryopreserved PBMC samples from 30 adults with confirmed HIV infection, collected serially over a mean of about six years (range 1-12). This retrospective serial study examined whether starting ART and sustained HIV suppression were associated with changes in the composition and diversity of the TRB repertoire in peripheral blood. No cross-contamination during QIAcube processing turned up in test extractions that ran a monoclonal T-cell line alongside 33 polyclonal samples. Among the 30 to 35 participants with HIV, about 11 were female. The research as a whole found: Narrower CDR3 length ranges were observed in HIV repertoires than in controls, and an antigen-experienced repertoire with only a slight naive shift after ART was suggested by the network structure. The samples span the years 2004 to 2017, and the ART regimens used at that time may not be as effective as current regimens. Inferences about post-ART repertoire changes were limited because no data were available on ART adherence, viral resistance or therapy changes. Starting ART was linked to a significant rise in TRB diversity, yet even with long-term ART the diversity remained significantly lower than in transplant donor controls. Expanded TRB clones identified before ART initiation dominated the repertoire at all time points, although this dominance fluctuated and declined in many PLHIV after ART. Unsorted PBMC were profiled instead of sorted CD4+ and CD8+ T cells because pre-ART samples had limited cell numbers. Because PBMC availability was limited, only the TCR beta chain was sequenced, with no alpha chain pairing.

Inclusion was restricted to participants for whom at least one PBMC sample before ART initiation and at least two post-ART samples were available. All participants with HIV were treated in the United States of America. Cryopreserved samples of about 0.95-10 million PBMC were thawed and washed before DNA extraction. At the time of the earliest PBMC sample, participants with HIV were aged between about 23 and 55 years. Per participant, PBMC samples came from 1-4 timepoints prior to ART initiation and 2-8 timepoints following ART initiation, for a median of 7 samples. For every participant, serial HIV viral load, CD4+ T-cell count, ART history and demographic data were obtained. Genomic DNA was extracted from unsorted PBMC with a Qiagen kit on a QIAcube, processed in batches of 12 samples. Sequencing was performed on unsorted PBMCs, taken 2 years after starting antiretroviral therapy. The source is a woman in her forties or fifties with HIV.

The CDR3 region has the sequence CASSFGGSTDTQYF. The bases are TGCGCCAGCAGCTTCGGGGGGAGCACAGATACGCAGTATTTT. The chain was built from TRBV5-1 and TRBJ2-3; TRBD2 matches 7 bases in the middle. The CDR3 sequence holds 14 residues, the cysteine and phenylalanine included. Solely the CDR3 DNA is kept, with 42 bases framed from the first base. Compared with germline, V lacks 2 bases and J lacks 0 bases; bases without a gene match: 0. CDR1 and CDR2 are drawn from the germline V gene: SGHRS, YFSETQ.